This T cell receptor beta chain was documented in a study of monozygotic twins with inflammatory bowel disease. Study-wide findings and caveats: Clonotypes shared with others were fewer in IBD patients than in healthy twins, especially with disease activity.

This CDR3 contains 13 residues. Germline V lookup: CDR1 SGHRS, CDR2 YFSETQ. In regard to this clonotype: The antigen is not known.

TCRdb re-called the 5' RACE reads and gives one entry per CDR3 protein, without DNA. The table for this sample gives about 350,000 distinct CDR3 sequences. V is TRBV5-1 and J is TRBJ2-1; TCRdb returns TRBD1, unconfirmable since there is no DNA. The origin of this receptor is a human donor with ulcerative colitis or Crohn's disease, or a healthy co-twin of an affected twin (not recorded which). The sample was blood. The CDR3 is CASSLNQRQAQFF. Together with reference TRBV5-1 and TRBJ2-1, the CDR3 gives the full variable domain: KAGVTQTPRYLIKTRGQQVTLSCSPISGHRSVSWYQQTPGQGLQFLFEYFSETQRNKGNFPGRFSGRQFSNSRSEMNVSTLELGDSALYLCASSLNQRQAQFFGPGTRLTVL.